This record concerns one TCR beta chain sequence. Here immunoSEQ multiplex PCR was the method, and the copy in TCRdb shows in-frame clones only, minus some. Of 100,000 to 120,000 clones in the sample, about 88% were seen once. Trimming left V 4 bases short and J 4 bases short, with 17 bases between. Germline CDR1 reads SGHNT; CDR2 reads YYREEE (reference sequence). The CDR3 is made up of 15 amino acids. The source of the sample is a study of PD-1 blockade in classical Hodgkin lymphoma. Exposure to brentuximab vedotin varied, and each patient had relapsed following autologous stem cell transplantation.

This sample comprised peripheral blood mononuclear cells (PBMCs), obtained before the second cycle of nivolumab. The receptor was derived from a human donor with classical Hodgkin lymphoma. V gene TRBV5-4 combines with J gene TRBJ1-1; tentatively, D is TRBD1 (6 bases). The chain's CDR3 is CASSPTGAPITEAFF. The CDR3 nucleotides read TGTGCCAGCAGCCCGACAGGAGCTCCGATCACTGAAGCTTTCTTT.